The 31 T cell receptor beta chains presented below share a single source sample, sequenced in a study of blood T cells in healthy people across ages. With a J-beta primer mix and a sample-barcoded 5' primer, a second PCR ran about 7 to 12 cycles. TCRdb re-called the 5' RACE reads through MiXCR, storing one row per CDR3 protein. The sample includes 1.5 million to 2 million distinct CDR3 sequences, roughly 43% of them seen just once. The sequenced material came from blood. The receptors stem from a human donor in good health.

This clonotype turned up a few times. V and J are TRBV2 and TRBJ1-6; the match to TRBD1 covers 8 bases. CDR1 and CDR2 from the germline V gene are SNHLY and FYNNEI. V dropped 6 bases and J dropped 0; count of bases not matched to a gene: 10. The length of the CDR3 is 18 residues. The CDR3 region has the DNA TGTGCCAGCAGACGCCGGGACAGGTCAAGCTCCTATAATTCACCCCTCCACTTT. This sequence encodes CASRRRDRSSSYNSPLHF.

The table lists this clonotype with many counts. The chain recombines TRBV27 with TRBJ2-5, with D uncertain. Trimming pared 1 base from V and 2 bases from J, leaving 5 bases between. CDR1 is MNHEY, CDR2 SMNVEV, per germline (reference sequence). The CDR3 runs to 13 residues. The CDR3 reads CASSLWPQETQYF. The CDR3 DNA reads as TGTGCCAGCAGTTTATGGCCACAAGAGACCCAGTACTTC.

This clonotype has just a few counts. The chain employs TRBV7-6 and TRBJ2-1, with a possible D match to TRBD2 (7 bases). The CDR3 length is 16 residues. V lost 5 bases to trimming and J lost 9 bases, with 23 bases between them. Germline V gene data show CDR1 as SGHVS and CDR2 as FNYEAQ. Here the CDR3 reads CASSPNTNGGRGEQFF. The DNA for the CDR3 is TGTGCCAGCAGCCCCAACACCAACGGGGGGCGTGGTGAGCAGTTCTTC.

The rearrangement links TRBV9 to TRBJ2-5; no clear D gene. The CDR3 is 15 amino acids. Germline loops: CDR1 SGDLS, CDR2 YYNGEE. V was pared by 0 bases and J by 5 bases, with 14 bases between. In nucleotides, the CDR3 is TGTGCCAGCAGCGTAGGCGGCAGGCAGGTGGAGACCCAGTACTTC. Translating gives CASSVGGRQVETQYF.

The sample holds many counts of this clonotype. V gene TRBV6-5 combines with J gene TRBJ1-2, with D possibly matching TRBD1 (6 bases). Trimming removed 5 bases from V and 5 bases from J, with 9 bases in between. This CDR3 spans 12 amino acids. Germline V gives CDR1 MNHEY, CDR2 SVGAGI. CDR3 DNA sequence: TGTGCCAGCAGTGCACAGGGTTATGGCTACACCTTC. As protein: CASSAQGYGYTF.

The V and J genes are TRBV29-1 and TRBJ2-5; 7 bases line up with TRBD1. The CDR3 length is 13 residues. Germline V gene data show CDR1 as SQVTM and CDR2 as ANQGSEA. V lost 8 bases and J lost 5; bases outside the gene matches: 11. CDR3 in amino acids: CSTRDSRGETQYF. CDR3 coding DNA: TGCAGCACCCGGGACAGCCGAGGGGAGACCCAGTACTTC.

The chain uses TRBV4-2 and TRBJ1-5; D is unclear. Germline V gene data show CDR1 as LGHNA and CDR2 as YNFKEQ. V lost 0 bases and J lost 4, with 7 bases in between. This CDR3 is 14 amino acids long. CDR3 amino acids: CASSQDTVNQPQHF. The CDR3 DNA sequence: TGTGCCAGCAGCCAAGATACGGTTAATCAGCCCCAGCATTTT.

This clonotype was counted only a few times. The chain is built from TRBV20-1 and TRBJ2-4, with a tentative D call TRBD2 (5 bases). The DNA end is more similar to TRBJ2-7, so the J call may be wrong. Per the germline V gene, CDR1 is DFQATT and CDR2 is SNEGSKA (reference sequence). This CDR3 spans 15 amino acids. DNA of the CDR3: TGCAGTGCTAGAGATCGGCGCGGGTGGTTGGGCGAGCAGTACTTC. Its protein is CSARDRRGWLGEQYF.

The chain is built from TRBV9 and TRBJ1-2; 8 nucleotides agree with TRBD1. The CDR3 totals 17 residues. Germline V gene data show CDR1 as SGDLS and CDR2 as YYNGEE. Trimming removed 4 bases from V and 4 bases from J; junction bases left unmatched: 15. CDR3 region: CASSHLIIRGRIYGYTF. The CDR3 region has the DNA TGTGCCAGCAGCCATCTAATTATCAGGGGGCGGATCTATGGCTACACCTTC.

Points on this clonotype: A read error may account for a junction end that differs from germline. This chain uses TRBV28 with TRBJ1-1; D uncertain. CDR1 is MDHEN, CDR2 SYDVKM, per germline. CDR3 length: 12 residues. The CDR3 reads CASRPANTQAFF. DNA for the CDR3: TGTGCCAGCAGGCCTGCGAACACTCAAGCTTTCTTT.

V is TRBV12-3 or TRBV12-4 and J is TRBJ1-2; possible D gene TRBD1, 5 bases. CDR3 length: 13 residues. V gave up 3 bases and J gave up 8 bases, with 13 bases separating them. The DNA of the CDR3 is TGTGCCAGCAGTTTTAGCAGGGAAGGAGGCTACACCTTC. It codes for CASSFSREGGYTF.

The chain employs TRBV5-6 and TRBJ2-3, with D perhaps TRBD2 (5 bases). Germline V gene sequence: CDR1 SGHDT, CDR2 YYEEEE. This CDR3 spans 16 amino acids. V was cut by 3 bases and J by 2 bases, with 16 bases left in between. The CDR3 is CASSWTGVSPTDTQYF. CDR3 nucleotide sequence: TGTGCCAGCAGCTGGACCGGGGTTTCCCCCACAGATACGCAGTATTTT.

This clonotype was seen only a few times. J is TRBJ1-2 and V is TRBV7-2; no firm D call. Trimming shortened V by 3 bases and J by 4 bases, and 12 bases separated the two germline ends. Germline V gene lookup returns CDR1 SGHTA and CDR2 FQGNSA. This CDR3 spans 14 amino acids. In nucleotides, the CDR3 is TGTGCCAGCAGCTTCCAGGACCCCAGCTATGGCTACACCTTC. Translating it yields CASSFQDPSYGYTF.

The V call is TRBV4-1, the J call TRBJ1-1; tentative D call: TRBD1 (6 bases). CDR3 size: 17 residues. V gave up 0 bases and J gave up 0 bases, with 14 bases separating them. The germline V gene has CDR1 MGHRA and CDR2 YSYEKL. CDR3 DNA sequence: TGCGCCAGCAGCCAAGACGGGGGCAGCTCCATGAACACTGAAGCTTTCTTT. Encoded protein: CASSQDGGSSMNTEAFF.

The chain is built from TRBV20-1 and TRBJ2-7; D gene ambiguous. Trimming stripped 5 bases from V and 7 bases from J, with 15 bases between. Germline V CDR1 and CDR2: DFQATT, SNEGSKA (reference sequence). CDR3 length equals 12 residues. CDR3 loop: CSAFVPGDEQYF. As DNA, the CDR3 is TGCAGTGCTTTCGTTCCAGGAGATGAGCAGTACTTC.

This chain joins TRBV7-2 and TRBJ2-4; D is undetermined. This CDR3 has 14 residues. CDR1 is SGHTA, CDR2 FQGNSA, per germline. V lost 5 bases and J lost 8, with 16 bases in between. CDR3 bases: TGTGCCAGCAGCGCCACAAGAAGTTTGGACATTCAGTACTTC. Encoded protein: CASSATRSLDIQYF.

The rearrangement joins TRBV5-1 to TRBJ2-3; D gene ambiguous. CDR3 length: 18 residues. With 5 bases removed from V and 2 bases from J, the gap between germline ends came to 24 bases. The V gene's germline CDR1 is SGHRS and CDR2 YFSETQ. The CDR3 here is CASSFHLSHAIHTDTQYF. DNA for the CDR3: TGCGCCAGCAGTTTTCACCTATCACACGCGATTCACACAGATACGCAGTATTTT.

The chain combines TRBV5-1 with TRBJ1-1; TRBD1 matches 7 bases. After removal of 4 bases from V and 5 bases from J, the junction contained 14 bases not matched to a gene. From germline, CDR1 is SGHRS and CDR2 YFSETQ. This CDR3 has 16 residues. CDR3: CASSSKIDRVGTEAFF. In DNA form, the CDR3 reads TGCGCCAGCAGCAGCAAAATCGACAGGGTCGGTACTGAAGCTTTCTTT.

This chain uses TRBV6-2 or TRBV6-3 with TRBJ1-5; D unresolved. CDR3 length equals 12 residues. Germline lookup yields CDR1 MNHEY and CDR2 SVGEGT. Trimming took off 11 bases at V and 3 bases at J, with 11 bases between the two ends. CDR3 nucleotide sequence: TGTGCCTCGGCGGATCCCAATCAGCCCCAGCATTTT. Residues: CASADPNQPQHF.

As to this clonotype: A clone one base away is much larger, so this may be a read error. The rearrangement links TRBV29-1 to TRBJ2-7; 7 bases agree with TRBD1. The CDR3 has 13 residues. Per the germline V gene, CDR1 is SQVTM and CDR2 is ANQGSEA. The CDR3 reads CRAARTGSYEQYF. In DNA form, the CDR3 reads TGCAGAGCCGCCCGGACAGGTTCCTACGAGCAGTACTTC.

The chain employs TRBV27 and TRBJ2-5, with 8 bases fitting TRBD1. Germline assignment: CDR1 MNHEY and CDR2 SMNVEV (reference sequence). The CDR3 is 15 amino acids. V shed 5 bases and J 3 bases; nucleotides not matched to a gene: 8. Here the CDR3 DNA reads TGTGCCAGCAGTGCCGCGTCGACAGGGGAAGAGACCCAGTACTTC. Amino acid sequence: CASSAASTGEETQYF.

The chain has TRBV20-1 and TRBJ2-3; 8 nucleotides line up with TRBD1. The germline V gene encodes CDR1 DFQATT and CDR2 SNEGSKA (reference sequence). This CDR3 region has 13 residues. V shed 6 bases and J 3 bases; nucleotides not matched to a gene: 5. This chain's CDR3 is CSADRERTDTQYF. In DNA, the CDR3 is TGCAGTGCGGACAGGGAAAGGACAGATACGCAGTATTTT.

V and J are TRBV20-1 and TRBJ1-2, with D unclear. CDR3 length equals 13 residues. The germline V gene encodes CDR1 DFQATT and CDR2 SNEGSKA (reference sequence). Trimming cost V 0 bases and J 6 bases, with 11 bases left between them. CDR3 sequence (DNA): TGCAGTGCTAGAGATACGAGAGGGCATGGCTACACCTTC. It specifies CSARDTRGHGYTF.

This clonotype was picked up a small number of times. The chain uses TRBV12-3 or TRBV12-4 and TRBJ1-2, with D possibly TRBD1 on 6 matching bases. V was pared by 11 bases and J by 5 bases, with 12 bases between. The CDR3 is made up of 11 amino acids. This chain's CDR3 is CACSGEYGYTF. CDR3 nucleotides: TGTGCCTGCTCAGGGGAGTATGGCTACACCTTC.

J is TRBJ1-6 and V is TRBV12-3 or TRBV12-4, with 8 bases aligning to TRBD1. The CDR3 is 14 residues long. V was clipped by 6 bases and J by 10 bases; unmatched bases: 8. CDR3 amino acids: CASRPGTGGSPLHF. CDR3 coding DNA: TGTGCCAGCAGACCCGGGACAGGAGGATCACCCCTCCACTTT.

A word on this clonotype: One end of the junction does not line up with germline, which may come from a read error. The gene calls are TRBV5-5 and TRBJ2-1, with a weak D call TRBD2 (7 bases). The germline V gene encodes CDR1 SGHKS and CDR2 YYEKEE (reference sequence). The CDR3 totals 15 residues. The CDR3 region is CACSLRGPHYNEQFF. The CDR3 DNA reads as TGTGCCTGCAGCCTGCGGGGGCCGCACTACAATGAGCAGTTCTTC. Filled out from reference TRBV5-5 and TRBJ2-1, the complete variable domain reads DAGVTQSPTHLIKTRGQQVTLRCSPISGHKSVSWYQQVLGQGPQFIFQYYEKEERGRGNFPDRFSARQFPNYSSELNVNALLLGDSALYLCACSLRGPHYNEQFFGPGTRLTVL.

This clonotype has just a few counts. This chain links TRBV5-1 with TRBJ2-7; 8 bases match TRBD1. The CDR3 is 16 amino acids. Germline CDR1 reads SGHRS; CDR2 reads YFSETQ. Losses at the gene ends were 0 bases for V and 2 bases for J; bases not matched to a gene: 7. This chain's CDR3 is CASSLVGTGRPYEQYF. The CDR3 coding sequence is TGCGCCAGCAGCTTGGTGGGGACAGGACGACCCTACGAGCAGTACTTC.

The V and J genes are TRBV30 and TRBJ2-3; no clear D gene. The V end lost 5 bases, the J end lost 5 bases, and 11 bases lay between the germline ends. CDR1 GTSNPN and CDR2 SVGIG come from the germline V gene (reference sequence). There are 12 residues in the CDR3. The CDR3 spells CAWGLGVDTQYF. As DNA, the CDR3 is TGTGCCTGGGGTCTAGGAGTAGATACGCAGTATTTT.

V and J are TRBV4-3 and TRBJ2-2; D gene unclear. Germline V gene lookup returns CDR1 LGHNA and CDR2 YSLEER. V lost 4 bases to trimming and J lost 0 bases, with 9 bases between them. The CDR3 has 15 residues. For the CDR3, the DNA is TGCGCCAGCAGCCGCGCGGTCCCGAACACCGGGGAGCTGTTTTTT. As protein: CASSRAVPNTGELFF.

The CDR3: CASSRGTENYGYTF. CDR3 nucleotide sequence: TGCGCCAGCAGCAGGGGGACAGAAAACTATGGCTACACCTTC. The rearrangement uses TRBV5-1 and TRBJ1-2; 7 nucleotides align to TRBD1. Germline assignment: CDR1 SGHRS and CDR2 YFSETQ. The CDR3 has 14 residues. J gave up 2 bases and V 4 bases, and 5 bases lay outside the gene matches. The full variable domain, with the rest looked up from reference TRBV5-1 and TRBJ1-2, is KAGVTQTPRYLIKTRGQQVTLSCSPISGHRSVSWYQQTPGQGLQFLFEYFSETQRNKGNFPGRFSGRQFSNSRSEMNVSTLELGDSALYLCASSRGTENYGYTFGSGTRLTVV.

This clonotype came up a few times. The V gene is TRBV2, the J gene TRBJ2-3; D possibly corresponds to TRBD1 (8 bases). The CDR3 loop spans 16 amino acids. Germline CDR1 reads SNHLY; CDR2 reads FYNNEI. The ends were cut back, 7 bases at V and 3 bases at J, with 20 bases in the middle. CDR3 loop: CASNAGVQGVTDTQYF. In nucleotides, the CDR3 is TGTGCCAGCAACGCGGGGGTACAGGGGGTGACAGATACGCAGTATTTT.